What follows are 3 T cell receptor beta chains derived from one specimen sequenced in a study of immune evolution from preneoplasia to lung adenocarcinoma. Produced via immunoSEQ multiplex PCR; TCRdb's table is partial and in-frame only. The sample includes 6,000 to 10,000 clones, 65% to 90% of them seen just once. Sequenced material: FFPE minimally invasive lung adenocarcinoma tissue. These receptors came from a person aged 65-85 years with lung adenocarcinoma.

This clone was seen just once. V usage is TRBV4-1 and J usage is TRBJ2-7; 9 bases align to TRBD2. The germline gives CDR1 MGHRA, CDR2 YSYEKL. The junction had 22 bases not matched to a gene; V was cut back by 0 bases and J by 4 bases. The CDR3 extends over 21 amino acids. DNA for the CDR3: TGCGCCAGCAGCCAAGATATCGGCAGGGTTAGGGCTAGCGGGATGCTTTACGAGCAGTACTTC. It yields the protein CASSQDIGRVRASGMLYEQYF.

The J gene is TRBJ2-7, the V gene TRBV10-3; 10 positions match TRBD1. The CDR3 sequence is 14 residues long. Germline V lookup: CDR1 ENHRY, CDR2 SYGVKD. Germline trimming cut 10 bases from V and 3 bases from J; bases unmatched to any gene: 9. The CDR3 coding sequence is TGTGCCACCAATCAACGGGACAGGGGCTACGAGCAGTACTTC. It codes for CATNQRDRGYEQYF.

This clone was picked up one time. The chain uses TRBV6-5 and TRBJ1-2, with 12 bases fitting TRBD1. The length of the CDR3 is 14 residues. With 8 bases clipped from V and 2 bases from J, the junction kept 3 bases outside the gene matches. Germline V gene lookup returns CDR1 MNHEY and CDR2 SVGAGI. DNA of the CDR3: TGTGCCAGCGGCGGGACAGGGGGCAACTATGGCTACACCTTC. Translating gives CASGGTGGNYGYTF.